Listed here are 16 T cell receptor beta chains from one sample, sequenced in a study of stem cell transplantation in POMP-related autoinflammatory disease. TCRdb's copy holds only in-frame clones and misses some; the assay was immunoSEQ multiplex PCR. The table has around 26,000 clones, roughly 80% seen once; the top ten hold less than 3%. The sequencing here drew on CD4+ T cells from PBMCs, taken before stem cell transplantation. These receptors all stem from a human donor with POMP-related autoinflammation and immune dysregulation (PRAID).

V usage is TRBV11-2 and J usage is TRBJ2-1; 10 bases agree with TRBD1. The germline V gene has CDR1 SGHAT and CDR2 FQNNGV. V dropped 2 bases and J dropped 9; count of bases not matched to a gene: 4. The CDR3 covers 14 residues. CDR3 coding DNA: TGTGCCAGCAGCTTATTTCGGACAGGGGGTGAGCAGTTCTTC. Its protein product is CASSLFRTGGEQFF.

The rearrangement joins TRBV6-5 to TRBJ1-1, with a tentative D call TRBD1 (5 bases). This CDR3 has 13 residues. Trimming took off 4 bases at V and 0 bases at J, with 6 bases between the two ends. Germline V lookup: CDR1 MNHEY, CDR2 SVGAGI. The CDR3 sequence: CASSWGVNTEAFF. The CDR3, as DNA: TGTGCCAGCAGTTGGGGGGTGAACACTGAAGCTTTCTTT.

This clone was detected a few times. The V call is TRBV10-3, the J call TRBJ1-1; the match to TRBD1 covers 10 bases. This CDR3 contains 14 residues. V trimming: 4 bases; J trimming: 11 bases; junction bases outside the gene matches: 10. From germline, CDR1 is ENHRY and CDR2 SYGVKD. The CDR3 here is CAISGPDRGRGAFF. CDR3 nucleotide sequence: TGTGCCATCAGTGGCCCTGACAGGGGGCGGGGGGCTTTCTTT.

The chain links TRBV11-1 to TRBJ2-5; 7 positions agree with TRBD2. The germline V gene encodes CDR1 SGHAT and CDR2 FQDESV (reference sequence). This CDR3 spans 15 amino acids. Trimming at V came to 3 bases and at J to 5 bases, leaving 9 bases not matched to a gene. This CDR3 reads CASSFQTTSMETQYF. CDR3 nucleotide sequence: TGTGCCAGCAGCTTCCAAACGACTAGCATGGAGACCCAGTACTTC.

The rearrangement links TRBV11-1 to TRBJ2-5; perhaps TRBD2 as D (5 bases). Trimming cost V 5 bases and J 5 bases, with 15 bases left between them. Germline loops: CDR1 SGHAT, CDR2 FQDESV (reference sequence). The CDR3 covers 14 residues. The CDR3 coding sequence is TGTGCCAGCAGCCCGTCCCCGGGATGGGAGACCCAGTACTTC. Its protein is CASSPSPGWETQYF.

The chain uses TRBV6-5 and TRBJ2-7; TRBD1 aligns across 9 bases. CDR3 length: 15 residues. CDR1 MNHEY and CDR2 SVGAGI come from the germline V gene. The V segment lost 2 bases and the J segment 0 bases; nucleotides outside the gene matches: 2. CDR3 coding DNA: TGTGCCAGCAGTTACAGACAGGGGGGCTCCTACGAGCAGTACTTC. Its translation is CASSYRQGGSYEQYF.

V and J are TRBV6-1 and TRBJ1-4; a possible D gene is TRBD1 (5 bases). CDR3 length equals 15 residues. V was pared by 6 bases and J by 3 bases, with 14 bases between. Looked up from germline, CDR1 is MNHNS and CDR2 is SASEGT. CDR3 amino acids: CASRVRWGANEKLFF. CDR3 in DNA: TGTGCCAGCAGGGTCCGTTGGGGCGCTAATGAAAAACTGTTTTTT.

The rearrangement uses TRBV6-1 and TRBJ1-5, with D maybe TRBD1 (5 bases). Germline V gene lookup returns CDR1 MNHNS and CDR2 SASEGT. Trimming shortened V by 0 bases and J by 2 bases, and 8 bases separated the two germline ends. This CDR3 region has 15 residues. CDR3 loop: CASSEATVGNQPQHF. CDR3 bases: TGTGCCAGCAGTGAAGCGACAGTGGGCAATCAGCCCCAGCATTTT.

The chain has TRBV21-1 and TRBJ2-7; the table calls TRBD1, which could not be checked here. TRBV21-1 is designated a pseudogene. The CDR3 is 14 residues long. The CDR3 region is CASSRGQATYEQYF. Written as DNA, the CDR3 is TGTGCCAGCAGCCGGGGACAGGCCACCTACGAGCAGTACTTC.

The chain has TRBV7-2 and TRBJ1-1; no clear D gene. Looked up from germline, CDR1 is SGHTA and CDR2 is FQGNSA. V was pared by 5 bases and J by 1 base, with 11 bases between. CDR3 length: 14 residues. This chain's CDR3 is CASSLLSRNTEAFF. CDR3 in DNA: TGTGCCAGCAGCCTGCTATCTAGGAACACTGAAGCTTTCTTT.

The table lists this clone with a few counts. The gene calls are TRBV5-1 and TRBJ2-3; 8 nucleotides match TRBD2. V lost 5 bases and J lost 5; bases outside the gene matches: 4. Looked up from germline, CDR1 is SGHRS and CDR2 is YFSETQ. The CDR3 is 13 amino acids. CDR3 DNA sequence: TGCGCCAGCAGGGCGGGAGGAATAGATACGCAGTATTTT. Translated: CASRAGGIDTQYF.

This chain joins TRBV7-2 and TRBJ2-3; 12 positions agree with TRBD2. Trimming removed 5 bases from V and 1 base from J; junction bases left unmatched: 4. CDR3 length: 16 amino acids. CDR1 SGHTA and CDR2 FQGNSA come from the germline V gene. CDR3: CASSPRLAGGTDTQYF. DNA for the CDR3: TGTGCCAGCAGCCCCAGACTAGCGGGGGGCACAGATACGCAGTATTTT.

J is TRBJ2-5 and V is TRBV7-8; 9 nucleotides align to TRBD1. With 6 bases clipped from V and 4 bases from J, the junction kept 6 bases outside the gene matches. The CDR3 has 14 amino acids. The germline gives CDR1 SGHVS, CDR2 FQNEAQ. The CDR3 region has the DNA TGTGCCAGCAGTTCCTACAGGGGGCGAGAGACCCAGTACTTC. Protein: CASSSYRGRETQYF. The whole variable domain, remainder taken from reference TRBV7-8 and TRBJ2-5, is GAGVSQSPRYKVAKRGQDVALRCDPISGHVSLFWYQQALGQGPEFLTYFQNEAQLDKSGLPSDRFFAERPEGSVSTLKIQRTQQEDSAVYLCASSSYRGRETQYFGPGTRLLVL.

The J gene is TRBJ2-7, the V gene TRBV7-6; 8 bases fit TRBD2. The CDR3 sequence is 16 residues long. The V segment lost 1 base and the J segment 5 bases; nucleotides outside the gene matches: 10. Germline V gene sequence: CDR1 SGHVS, CDR2 FNYEAQ. The CDR3 is CASSLGVAGTGDEQYF. CDR3 bases: TGTGCCAGCAGCTTAGGGGTAGCGGGGACGGGCGACGAGCAGTACTTC.

The chain uses TRBV6-5 and TRBJ2-7; 9 bases align to TRBD2. Germline CDR1 and CDR2: MNHEY and SVGAGI. With 5 bases clipped from V and 3 bases from J, the junction kept 8 bases outside the gene matches. The CDR3 consists of 15 residues. DNA for the CDR3: TGTGCCAGCAGTCATTATGGCGGGAGGGACTACGAGCAGTACTTC. Translated: CASSHYGGRDYEQYF.

This chain connects TRBV19 to TRBJ1-5, with 7 bases matching TRBD1. The CDR3 runs 15 residues. Looked up from germline, CDR1 is LNHDA and CDR2 is SQIVND (reference sequence). Germline trimming cut 4 bases from V and 0 bases from J; bases unmatched to any gene: 3. The CDR3 bases are TGTGCCAGTAGTAGGGGACAGTATAGCAATCAGCCCCAGCATTTT. It codes for CASSRGQYSNQPQHF.